Shown below are 2 T cell receptor beta chains from a single sample sequenced in a study of molecular identifiers for immune sequencing clone quantification. Each CDR3 protein gets one entry after TCRdb re-called the PCR reads with MiXCR. The sample lists approximately 590,000 distinct CDR3 sequences; about 25% were seen once. Sequences were obtained from naive CD8+ T cells from blood, with Jurkat cell RNA spiked in. Indicated subset: FACS-sorted CD8+CD4-CCR7+CD45RA+ naive T cells. All receptors derive from a human donor in good health. Some libraries in this study had Jurkat cell RNA spiked in.

This CDR3 is CASSLAVSGGAACEQYF. CDR3 DNA: TGTGCCAGCAGTTTAGCGGTTAGCGGGGGGGCCGCTTGCGAGCAGTACTTC. V usage is TRBV12-3 or TRBV12-4 and J usage is TRBJ2-7, with 11 bases matching TRBD2. The V gene end was trimmed by 0 bases and the J gene end by 6 bases; junction bases not matched to a gene: 10. The CDR3 consists of 17 residues.

The sample holds many counts of this clonotype. V is TRBV5-6 and J is TRBJ1-5; unclear D gene. This CDR3 is built from 15 residues. Trimming removed 2 bases at V and 0 bases at J, with 9 bases between. Per germline, CDR1 SGHDT and CDR2 YYEEEE. The CDR3 bases are TGTGCCAGCAGCTTACGGGGTTATAGCAATCAGCCCCAGCATTTT. It translates to CASSLRGYSNQPQHF.